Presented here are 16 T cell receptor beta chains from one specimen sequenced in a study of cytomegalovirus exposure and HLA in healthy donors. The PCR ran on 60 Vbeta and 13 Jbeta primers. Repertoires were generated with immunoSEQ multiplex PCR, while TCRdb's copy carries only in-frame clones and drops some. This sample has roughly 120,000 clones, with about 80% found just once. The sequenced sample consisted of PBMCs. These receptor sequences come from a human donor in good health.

This chain's CDR3 is CASRISEVAYNEQFF. Written as DNA, the CDR3 is TGTGCCAGCAGGATTTCGGAGGTCGCCTACAATGAGCAGTTCTTC. The chain combines TRBV6-5 with TRBJ2-1, with D maybe TRBD2 (5 bases). The CDR3 has 15 amino acids. Germline lookup yields CDR1 MNHEY and CDR2 SVGAGI. With 6 bases removed from V and 2 bases from J, the gap between germline ends came to 14 bases.

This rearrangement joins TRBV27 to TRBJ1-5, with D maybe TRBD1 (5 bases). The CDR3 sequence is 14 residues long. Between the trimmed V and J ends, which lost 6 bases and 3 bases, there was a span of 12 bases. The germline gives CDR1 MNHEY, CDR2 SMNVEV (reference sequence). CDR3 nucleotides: TGTGCCAGCAGCTCGTCAGGGTACAATCAGCCCCAGCATTTT. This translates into CASSSSGYNQPQHF.

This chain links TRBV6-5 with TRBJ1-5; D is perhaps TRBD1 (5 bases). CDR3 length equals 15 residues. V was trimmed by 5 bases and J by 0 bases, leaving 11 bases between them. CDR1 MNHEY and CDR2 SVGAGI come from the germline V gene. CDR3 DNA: TGTGCCAGCAGTCGACAGAGAAATAGCAATCAGCCCCAGCATTTT. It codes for CASSRQRNSNQPQHF.

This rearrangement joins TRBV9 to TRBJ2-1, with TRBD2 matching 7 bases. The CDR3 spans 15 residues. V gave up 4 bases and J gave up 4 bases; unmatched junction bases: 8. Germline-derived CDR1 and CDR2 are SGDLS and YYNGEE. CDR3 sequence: CASSQVGGSYNEQFF. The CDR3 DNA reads TGTGCCAGCAGCCAGGTGGGGGGGTCTTACAATGAGCAGTTCTTC.

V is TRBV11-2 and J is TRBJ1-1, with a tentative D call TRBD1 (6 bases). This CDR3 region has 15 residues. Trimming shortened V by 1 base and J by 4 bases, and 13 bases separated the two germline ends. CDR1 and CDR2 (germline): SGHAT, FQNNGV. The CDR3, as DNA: TGTGCCAGCAGCTTAGGTAGGGGGGGGTTCACTGAAGCTTTCTTT. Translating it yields CASSLGRGGFTEAFF.

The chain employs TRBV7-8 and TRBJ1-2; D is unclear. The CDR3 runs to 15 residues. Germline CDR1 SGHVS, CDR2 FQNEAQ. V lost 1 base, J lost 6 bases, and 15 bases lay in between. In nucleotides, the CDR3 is TGTGCCAGCAGCTTAGAAAGTCCAGAAGTCAATGGCTACACCTTC. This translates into CASSLESPEVNGYTF. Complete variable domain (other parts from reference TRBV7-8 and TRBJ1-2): GAGVSQSPRYKVAKRGQDVALRCDPISGHVSLFWYQQALGQGPEFLTYFQNEAQLDKSGLPSDRFFAERPEGSVSTLKIQRTQQEDSAVYLCASSLESPEVNGYTFGSGTRLTVV.

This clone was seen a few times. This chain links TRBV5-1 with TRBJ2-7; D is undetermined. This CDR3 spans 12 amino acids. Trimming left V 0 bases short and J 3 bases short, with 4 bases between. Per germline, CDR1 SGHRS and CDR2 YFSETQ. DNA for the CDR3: TGCGCCAGCAGCTTGGACGGCTACGAGCAGTACTTC. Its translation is CASSLDGYEQYF.

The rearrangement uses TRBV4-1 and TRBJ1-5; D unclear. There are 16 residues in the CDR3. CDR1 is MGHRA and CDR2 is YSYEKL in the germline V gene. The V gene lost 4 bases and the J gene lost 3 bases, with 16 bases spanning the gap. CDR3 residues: CASSPREVGLNQPQHF. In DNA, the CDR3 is TGCGCCAGCAGCCCACGGGAGGTAGGTCTCAATCAGCCCCAGCATTTT.

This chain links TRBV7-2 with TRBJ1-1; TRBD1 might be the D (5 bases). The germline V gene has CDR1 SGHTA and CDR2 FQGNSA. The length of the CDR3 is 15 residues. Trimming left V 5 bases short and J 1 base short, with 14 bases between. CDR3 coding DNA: TGTGCCAGCAGCCCTCAGGGCGGTCGGAACACTGAAGCTTTCTTT. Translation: CASSPQGGRNTEAFF. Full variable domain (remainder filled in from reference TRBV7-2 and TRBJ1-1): GAGVSQSPSNKVTEKGKDVELRCDPISGHTALYWYRQSLGQGLEFLIYFQGNSAPDKSGLPSDRFSAERTGGSVSTLTIQRTQQEDSAVYLCASSPQGGRNTEAFFGQGTRLTVV.

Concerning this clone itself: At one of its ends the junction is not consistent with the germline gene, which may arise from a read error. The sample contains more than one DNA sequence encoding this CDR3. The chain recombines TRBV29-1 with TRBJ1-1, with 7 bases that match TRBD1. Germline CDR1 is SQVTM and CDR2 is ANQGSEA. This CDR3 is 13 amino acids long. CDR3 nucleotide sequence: TGCAGCGTTGTGGGACAGCAGAACACTGAAGCTTTCTTC. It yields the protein CSVVGQQNTEAFF.

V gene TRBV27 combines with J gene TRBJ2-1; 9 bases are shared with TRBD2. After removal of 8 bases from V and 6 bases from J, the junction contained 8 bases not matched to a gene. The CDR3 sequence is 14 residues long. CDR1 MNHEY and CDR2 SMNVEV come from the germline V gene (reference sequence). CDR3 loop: CASLLLAGSNEQFF. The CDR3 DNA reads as TGTGCCAGCCTCCTCCTAGCGGGGAGCAATGAGCAGTTCTTC.

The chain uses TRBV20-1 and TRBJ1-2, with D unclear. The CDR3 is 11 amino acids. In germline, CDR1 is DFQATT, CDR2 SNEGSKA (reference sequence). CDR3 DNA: TGCAGACTCGGGGATTACTATGGCTACACCTTC. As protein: CRLGDYYGYTF.

CDR3 residues: CASSLGASVSEDTQYF. In DNA form, the CDR3 reads TGTGCCAGCAGCTTGGGAGCTAGCGTCTCCGAAGATACGCAGTATTTT. The chain combines TRBV11-2 with TRBJ2-3; possible D gene TRBD2, 6 bases. There are 16 residues in the CDR3. Trimming took 3 bases from V and 5 from J, leaving 18 bases between them. The germline gives CDR1 SGHAT, CDR2 FQNNGV.

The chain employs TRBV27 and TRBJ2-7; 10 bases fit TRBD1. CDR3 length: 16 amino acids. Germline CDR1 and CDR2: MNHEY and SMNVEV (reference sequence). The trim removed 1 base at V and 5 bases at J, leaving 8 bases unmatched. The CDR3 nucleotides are TGTGCCAGCAGTTTATTGGGCGACAGGGGGCGCGACGAGCAGTACTTC. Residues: CASSLLGDRGRDEQYF.

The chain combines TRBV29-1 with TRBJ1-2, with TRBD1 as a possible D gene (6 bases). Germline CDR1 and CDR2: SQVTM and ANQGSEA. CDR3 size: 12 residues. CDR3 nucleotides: TGCAGTGCACAGGGAGGGGTCTATGGCTACACCTTC. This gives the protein CSAQGGVYGYTF. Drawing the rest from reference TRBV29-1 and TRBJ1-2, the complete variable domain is SAVISQKPSRDICQRGTSLTIQCQVDSQVTMMFWYRQQPGQSLTLIATANQGSEATYESGFVIDKFPISRPNLTFSTLTVSNMSPEDSSIYLCSAQGGVYGYTFGSGTRLTVV.

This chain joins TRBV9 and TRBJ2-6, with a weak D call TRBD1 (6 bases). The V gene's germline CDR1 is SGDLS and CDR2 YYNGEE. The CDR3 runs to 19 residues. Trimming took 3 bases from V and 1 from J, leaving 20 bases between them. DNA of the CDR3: TGTGCCAGCAGCGAGAGTAGTAGTCAGGGGTCGTCTGGGGCCAACGTCCTGACTTTC. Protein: CASSESSSQGSSGANVLTF.